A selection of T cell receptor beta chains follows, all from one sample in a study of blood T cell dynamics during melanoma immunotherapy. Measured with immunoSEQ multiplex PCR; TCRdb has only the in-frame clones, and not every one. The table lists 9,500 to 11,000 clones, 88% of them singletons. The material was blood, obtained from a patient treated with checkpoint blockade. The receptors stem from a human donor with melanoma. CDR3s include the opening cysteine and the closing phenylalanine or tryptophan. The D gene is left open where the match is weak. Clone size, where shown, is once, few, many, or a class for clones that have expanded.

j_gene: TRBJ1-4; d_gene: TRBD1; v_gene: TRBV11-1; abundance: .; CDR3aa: CASSARQGEKLFF; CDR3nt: TGTGCCAGCAGCGCCAGACAGGGAGAAAAACTGTTTTTT
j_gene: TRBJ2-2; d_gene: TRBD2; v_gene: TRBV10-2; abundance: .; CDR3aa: CASIEWGLAGNTGELFF; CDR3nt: TGCGCCAGCATCGAATGGGGACTAGCGGGTAACACCGGGGAGCTGTTTTTT
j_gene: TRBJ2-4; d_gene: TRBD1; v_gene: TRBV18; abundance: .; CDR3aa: CASSRSSGTGGENIQYF; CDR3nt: TGTGCCAGCTCCCGCAGCTCCGGGACAGGGGGAGAAAACATTCAGTACTTC
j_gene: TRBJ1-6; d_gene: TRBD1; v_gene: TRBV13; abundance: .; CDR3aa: CASRDRGASNSPLHF; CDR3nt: TGTGCCAGCAGGGACAGGGGGGCGAGCAATTCACCCCTCCACTTT
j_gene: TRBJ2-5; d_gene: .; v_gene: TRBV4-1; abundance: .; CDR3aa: CASSQVRETQYF; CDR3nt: TGCGCCAGCAGCCAAGTACGAGAGACCCAGTACTTC
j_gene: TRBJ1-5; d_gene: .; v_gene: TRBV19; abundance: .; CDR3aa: CASSLQGPRPQHF; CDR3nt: TGTGCCAGTAGTCTACAGGGACCTCGGCCCCAGCATTTT
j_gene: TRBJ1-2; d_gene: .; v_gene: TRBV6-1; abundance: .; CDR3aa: CASSEAAPKFYGYTF; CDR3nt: TGTGCCAGCAGTGAGGCAGCCCCAAAGTTCTATGGCTACACCTTC
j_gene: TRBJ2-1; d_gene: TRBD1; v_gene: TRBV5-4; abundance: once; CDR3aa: CASSADRIHEQFF; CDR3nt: TGTGCCAGCAGTGCGGACAGGATCCATGAGCAGTTCTTC
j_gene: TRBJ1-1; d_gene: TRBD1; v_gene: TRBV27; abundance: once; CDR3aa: CASSKDRGGGTEAFF; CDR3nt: TGTGCCAGCAGTAAAGACAGGGGTGGGGGCACTGAAGCTTTCTTT
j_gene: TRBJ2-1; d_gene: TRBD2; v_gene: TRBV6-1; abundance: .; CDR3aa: CASRGLAGENEQFF; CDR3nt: TGTGCCAGCAGAGGTCTAGCGGGAGAGAATGAGCAGTTCTTC
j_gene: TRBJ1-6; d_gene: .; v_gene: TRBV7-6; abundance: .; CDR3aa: CASSQYTGAESLHF; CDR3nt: TGTGCCAGCAGCCAGTATACAGGAGCAGAGTCCCTCCACTTT
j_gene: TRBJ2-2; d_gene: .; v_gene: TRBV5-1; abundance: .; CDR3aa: CASSLDSGYTGELFF; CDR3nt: TGCGCCAGCAGCTTGGACAGCGGGTACACCGGGGAGCTGTTTTTT
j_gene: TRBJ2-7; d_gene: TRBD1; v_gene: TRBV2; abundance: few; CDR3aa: CASFGTGNSYEQYF; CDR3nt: TGTGCCAGCTTTGGGACAGGGAACTCCTACGAGCAGTACTTC
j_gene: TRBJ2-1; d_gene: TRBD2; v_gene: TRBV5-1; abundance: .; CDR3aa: CASSLASGLFNEQFF; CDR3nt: TGCGCCAGCAGCTTGGCTAGCGGACTGTTCAATGAGCAGTTCTTC
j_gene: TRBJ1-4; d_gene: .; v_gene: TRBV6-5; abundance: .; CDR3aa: CASSRRRNEKLFF; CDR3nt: TGTGCCAGCAGCCGTAGGAGGAATGAAAAACTGTTTTTT
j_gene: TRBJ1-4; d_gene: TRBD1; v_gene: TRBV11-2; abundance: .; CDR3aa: CASSSGGATNEKLFF; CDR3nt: TGTGCCAGCAGCTCAGGGGGGGCAACTAATGAAAAACTGTTTTTT
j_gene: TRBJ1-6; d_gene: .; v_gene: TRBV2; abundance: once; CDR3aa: CAPPGNSPLHF; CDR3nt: TGTGCCCCCCCGGGCAATTCACCCCTCCACTTT
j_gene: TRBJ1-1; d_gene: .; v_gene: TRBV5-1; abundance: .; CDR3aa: CASSFGGGEMNTEAFF; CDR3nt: TGCGCCAGCAGCTTTGGCGGGGGGGAGATGAACACTGAAGCTTTCTTT
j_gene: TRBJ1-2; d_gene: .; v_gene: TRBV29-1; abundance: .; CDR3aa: CSVPSDGYTF; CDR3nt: TGCAGCGTGCCCAGCGATGGCTACACCTTC
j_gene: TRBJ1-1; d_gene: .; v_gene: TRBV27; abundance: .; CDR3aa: CASSLYRANTEAFF; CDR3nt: TGTGCCAGCAGTTTATACAGGGCGAACACTGAAGCTTTCTTT
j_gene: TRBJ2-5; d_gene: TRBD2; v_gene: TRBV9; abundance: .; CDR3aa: CASSPSLAGEETQYF; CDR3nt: TGTGCCAGCAGCCCCAGCCTAGCGGGAGAAGAGACCCAGTACTTC
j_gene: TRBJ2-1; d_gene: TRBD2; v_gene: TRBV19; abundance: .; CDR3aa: CATKRGLADPHEQFF; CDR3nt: TGTGCCACCAAAAGGGGCCTAGCGGACCCTCATGAGCAGTTCTTC
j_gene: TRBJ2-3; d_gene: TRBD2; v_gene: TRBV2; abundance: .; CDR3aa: CASRTSGRGTQYF; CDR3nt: TGTGCCAGCCGGACTAGCGGGAGGGGTACGCAGTATTTT
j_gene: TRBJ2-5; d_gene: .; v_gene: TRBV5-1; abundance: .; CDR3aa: CASSAGQSGQETQYF; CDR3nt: TGCGCCAGCAGCGCGGGACAGTCGGGTCAAGAGACCCAGTACTTC
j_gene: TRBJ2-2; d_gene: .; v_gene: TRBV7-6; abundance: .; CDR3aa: CASSLEPVNTGELFF; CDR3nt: TGTGCCAGCAGCTTAGAGCCTGTGAACACCGGGGAGCTGTTTTTT
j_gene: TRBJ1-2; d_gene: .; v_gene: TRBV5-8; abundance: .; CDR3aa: CASSRDIKGAGGYTF; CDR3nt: TGTGCCAGCAGCCGCGATATTAAGGGCGCGGGAGGCTACACCTTC
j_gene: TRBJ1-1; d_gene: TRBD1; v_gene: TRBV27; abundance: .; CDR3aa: CASSPWTGAGRTEAFF; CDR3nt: TGTGCCAGCAGTCCGTGGACAGGGGCGGGAAGGACTGAAGCTTTCTTT
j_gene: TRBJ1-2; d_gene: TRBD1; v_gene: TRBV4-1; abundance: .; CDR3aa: CASSQARTGYGYTF; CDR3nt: TGCGCCAGCAGCCAAGCTAGGACAGGGTATGGCTACACCTTC